Presented here are 22 T cell receptor beta chains from one specimen sequenced in a study of Graves' ophthalmopathy and Graves' hyperthyroidism. Amplified material comprised TCR beta CDR3 regions derived from RNA transcripts. RT-PCR in the first round used HTBI primers; a second-round multiplex PCR followed. From the multiplex PCR reads, TCRdb called clonotypes with MiXCR, one entry per CDR3 protein. The table records about 400,000 distinct CDR3 sequences, approximately 20% of them present only once. The sequencing sample was made of peripheral blood. These receptors came from a woman between 18 and 29 years old with Graves' ophthalmopathy.

The rearrangement links TRBV11-2 to TRBJ2-2, with 8 nucleotides matching TRBD1. The CDR3 covers 15 residues. Germline CDR1 is SGHAT and CDR2 is FQNNGV. J lost 6 bases, V lost 5 bases, and 8 bases had no gene match. The CDR3 region is CASSLDRAGAGELFF. The CDR3 DNA sequence: TGTGCCAGCAGCCTGGACAGGGCCGGGGCCGGGGAGCTGTTTTTT.

This clonotype was seen ten or more times. J is TRBJ2-7 and V is TRBV4-1, with a weak D call TRBD2 (7 bases). CDR1 is MGHRA and CDR2 is YSYEKL in the germline V gene. With 4 bases removed from V and 7 bases from J, the gap between germline ends came to 17 bases. This CDR3 contains 14 residues. DNA of the CDR3: TGCGCCAGCAGCCGAGGGGGAGGGTATTGGGAGCAGTACTTC. Residues: CASSRGGGYWEQYF.

This clonotype was recorded many times. The chain is built from TRBV28 and TRBJ2-5; D might be TRBD2 (6 bases). Trimming removed 2 bases from V and 2 bases from J, with 12 bases in between. This CDR3 spans 15 amino acids. Germline CDR1 and CDR2: MDHEN and SYDVKM. The DNA for the CDR3 is TGTGCCAGCAGTTTAAGGAGGGGCCCGCAAGAGACCCAGTACTTC. Translation: CASSLRRGPQETQYF.

This clonotype was recorded at least ten times. J is TRBJ1-6 and V is TRBV20-1, with TRBD1 matching over 10 bases. With 4 bases clipped from V and 5 bases from J, the junction kept 5 bases outside the gene matches. This CDR3 is built from 15 residues. CDR1 DFQATT and CDR2 SNEGSKA come from the germline V gene (reference sequence). CDR3 region: CSATSGTGDNSPLHF. CDR3 in DNA: TGCAGTGCTACCTCCGGGACAGGGGATAATTCACCCCTCCACTTT.

Ten or more counts support this clonotype. The genes are TRBV12-3 or TRBV12-4 and TRBJ2-2, with 8 bases fitting TRBD2. This CDR3 is built from 16 residues. J lost 2 bases, V lost 5 bases, and 7 bases had no gene match. The CDR3 region is CASSRQSGRNTGELFF. In DNA form, the CDR3 reads TGTGCCAGCAGTCGGCAAAGCGGGAGAAACACCGGGGAGCTGTTTTTT.

Only a few counts were recorded for this clonotype. The chain has TRBV6-5 and TRBJ1-1; 9 bases fit TRBD1. Per germline, CDR1 MNHEY and CDR2 SVGAGI. With 0 bases clipped from V and 10 bases from J, the junction kept 9 bases outside the gene matches. The CDR3 has 15 amino acids. This CDR3 reads CASSYSVGQGGAAFF. CDR3 DNA sequence: TGTGCCAGCAGTTACTCGGTGGGACAGGGCGGCGCAGCTTTCTTT.

This clonotype was observed many times. The V and J genes are TRBV30 and TRBJ2-7; 8 bases align to TRBD2. The CDR3 spans 13 residues. Germline lookup yields CDR1 GTSNPN and CDR2 SVGIG (reference sequence). The V segment lost 3 bases and the J segment 2 bases; nucleotides outside the gene matches: 3. CDR3 nucleotides: TGTGCCTGGAGGCGGGGGGTCGCCTACGAGCAGTACTTC. Its translation: CAWRRGVAYEQYF. Full variable domain (rest looked up from reference TRBV30 and TRBJ2-7): SQTIHQWPATLVQPVGSPLSLECTVEGTSNPNLYWYRQAAGRGLQLLFYSVGIGQISSEVPQNLSASRPQDRQFILSSKKLLLSDSGFYLCAWRRGVAYEQYFGPGTRLTVT.

The chain uses TRBV11-2 and TRBJ1-6; TRBD1 matches 7 bases. Looked up from germline, CDR1 is SGHAT and CDR2 is FQNNGV. The CDR3 is 14 amino acids. J was trimmed by 7 bases and V by 5 bases; bases with no gene match: 5. The CDR3 sequence is CASSRGLDNSPLHF. DNA for the CDR3: TGTGCCAGCAGCAGGGGGCTTGACAATTCACCCCTCCACTTT.

This rearrangement joins TRBV10-3 to TRBJ1-1; weak D call: TRBD1 (6 bases). This CDR3 contains 14 residues. CDR1 and CDR2 (germline): ENHRY, SYGVKD. V dropped 2 bases and J dropped 4 bases, with 11 bases sitting between them. CDR3 nucleotide sequence: TGTGCCATCAGTGAGACAGGGTGGAGCACTGAAGCTTTCTTT. This codes for CAISETGWSTEAFF.

This clonotype was observed many times. This rearrangement joins TRBV15 to TRBJ1-2; unclear D gene. Germline-derived CDR1 and CDR2 are LNHNV and YYDKDF (reference sequence). CDR3 length: 16 residues. Trimming cost V 0 bases and J 3 bases, with 14 bases left between them. CDR3 in DNA: TGTGCCACCAGCAGAGATATCGTCGGCGACCACTATGGCTACACCTTC. The encoded protein is CATSRDIVGDHYGYTF.

This clonotype was observed many times. The J gene is TRBJ2-7, the V gene TRBV6-2 or TRBV6-3; D is undetermined. V was pared by 6 bases and J by 2 bases, with 11 bases between. CDR1 and CDR2 (germline): MNHEY, SVGEGT. The CDR3 consists of 13 residues. The CDR3 bases are TGTGCCAGCAGCCCCACGGGCGCCTACGAGCAGTACTTC. Protein product: CASSPTGAYEQYF.

In this sample, this clonotype turned up many times. The V and J genes are TRBV6-2 or TRBV6-3 and TRBJ2-7, with a possible D match to TRBD2 (5 bases). Per the germline V gene, CDR1 is MNHEY and CDR2 is SVGEGT. The CDR3 covers 13 residues. V was shortened by 6 bases and J by 1 base, with 10 bases between the two germline ends. Here the CDR3 DNA reads TGTGCCAGCAGCACGGGGTGGTCCTACGAGCAGTACTTC. Protein sequence: CASSTGWSYEQYF.

The V gene is TRBV7-6, the J gene TRBJ1-1, with 7 positions matching TRBD1. Looked up from germline, CDR1 is SGHVS and CDR2 is FNYEAQ. The trim removed 4 bases at V and 10 bases at J, leaving 6 bases unmatched. The CDR3 loop spans 12 amino acids. This CDR3 is CASSSPQGTAFF. DNA for the CDR3: TGTGCCAGCAGCTCACCACAGGGGACAGCTTTCTTT.

This clonotype has only a few counts. The J gene is TRBJ2-7, the V gene TRBV28; 7 positions match TRBD1. Trimming took 2 bases from V and 4 from J; bases not matched to a gene: 8. Germline V gene data show CDR1 as MDHEN and CDR2 as SYDVKM. This CDR3 region has 15 residues. Here the CDR3 DNA reads TGTGCCAGCAGTTTACCCGACAGGGCTGCATACGAGCAGTACTTC. Translated: CASSLPDRAAYEQYF.

The table lists this clonotype with many counts. This rearrangement joins TRBV29-1 to TRBJ1-2; D is unclear. Germline lookup yields CDR1 SQVTM and CDR2 ANQGSEA. The CDR3 is 14 residues long. Between the trimmed V and J ends, which lost 7 bases and 1 base, there was a span of 16 bases. Written as DNA, the CDR3 is TGCAGCGCCCTCGGGTTTGAGTTTAACTATGGCTACACCTTC. This encodes CSALGFEFNYGYTF.

The chain has TRBV12-5 and TRBJ2-1; D not certain. V was cut by 7 bases and J by 0 bases, with 7 bases left in between. CDR3 length: 13 amino acids. CDR1 and CDR2 (germline): LGHNT, FRNRAP. The CDR3 bases are TGTGCTAGTGCCGGCTTCTCCTACAATGAGCAGTTCTTC. Translated, it gives CASAGFSYNEQFF.

Ten or more counts support this clonotype. CDR3 region: CASSPRTNQPQHF. The DNA of the CDR3 is TGTGCCAGCAGCCCAAGGACGAATCAGCCCCAGCATTTT. The chain carries TRBV12-3 or TRBV12-4 and TRBJ1-5; D is unclear. CDR3 size: 13 residues. V gave up 6 bases and J gave up 4 bases, with 10 bases separating them.

This clonotype was picked up many times. This chain links TRBV4-3 with TRBJ1-6; a possible D gene is TRBD1 (6 bases). Germline lookup yields CDR1 LGHNA and CDR2 YSLEER. V shed 0 bases and J shed 10 bases, with 13 bases lying between them. The length of the CDR3 is 15 residues. CDR3 bases: TGCGCCAGCAGCCAAGATTGGGGGGCACGGTCACCCCTCCACTTT. Translation: CASSQDWGARSPLHF.

The V and J genes are TRBV29-1 and TRBJ1-2; 8 positions match TRBD1. The CDR3 consists of 14 residues. The ends lost 2 bases at V and 3 bases at J; junction bases unmatched: 5. Per the germline V gene, CDR1 is SQVTM and CDR2 is ANQGSEA. The CDR3 sequence is CSVESQGAYYGYTF. The CDR3, as DNA: TGCAGCGTTGAAAGCCAGGGGGCCTACTATGGCTACACCTTC.

This clonotype was counted many times. This sequence joins TRBV7-3 and TRBJ1-1; 9 nucleotides align to TRBD1. CDR1 is SGHTA, CDR2 FQGTGA, per germline. V gave up 5 bases and J gave up 1 base; unmatched junction bases: 14. The CDR3 consists of 18 residues. For the CDR3, the DNA is TGTGCCAGCAGCCGAGACGCGGGACAGGGTATGAAGAACACTGAAGCTTTCTTT. Its protein product is CASSRDAGQGMKNTEAFF.

In this sample, this clonotype turned up many times. The rearrangement joins TRBV18 to TRBJ2-2, with D unclear. The CDR3 is 13 amino acids. The V end lost 3 bases, the J end lost 6 bases, and 8 bases lay between the germline ends. The germline V gene encodes CDR1 KGHSH and CDR2 LQKENI. The CDR3 nucleotides are TGTGCCAGCTCACCCATTATCGCCGGGGAGCTGTTTTTT. Protein: CASSPIIAGELFF.

This clonotype was found many times. This rearrangement joins TRBV19 to TRBJ1-5; D uncertain. V shed 3 bases and J shed 6 bases, with 18 bases lying between them. CDR3 length equals 16 residues. Germline CDR1 LNHDA, CDR2 SQIVND (reference sequence). The CDR3 DNA is TGTGCCAGTAGTATGTATGGCGGGGTTTTGGGTCAGCCCCAGCATTTT. Encoded protein: CASSMYGGVLGQPQHF. Together with reference TRBV19 and TRBJ1-5, the CDR3 gives the full variable domain: DGGITQSPKYLFRKEGQNVTLSCEQNLNHDAMYWYRQDPGQGLRLIYYSQIVNDFQKGDIAEGYSVSREKKESFPLTVTSAQKNPTAFYLCASSMYGGVLGQPQHFGDGTRLSIL.